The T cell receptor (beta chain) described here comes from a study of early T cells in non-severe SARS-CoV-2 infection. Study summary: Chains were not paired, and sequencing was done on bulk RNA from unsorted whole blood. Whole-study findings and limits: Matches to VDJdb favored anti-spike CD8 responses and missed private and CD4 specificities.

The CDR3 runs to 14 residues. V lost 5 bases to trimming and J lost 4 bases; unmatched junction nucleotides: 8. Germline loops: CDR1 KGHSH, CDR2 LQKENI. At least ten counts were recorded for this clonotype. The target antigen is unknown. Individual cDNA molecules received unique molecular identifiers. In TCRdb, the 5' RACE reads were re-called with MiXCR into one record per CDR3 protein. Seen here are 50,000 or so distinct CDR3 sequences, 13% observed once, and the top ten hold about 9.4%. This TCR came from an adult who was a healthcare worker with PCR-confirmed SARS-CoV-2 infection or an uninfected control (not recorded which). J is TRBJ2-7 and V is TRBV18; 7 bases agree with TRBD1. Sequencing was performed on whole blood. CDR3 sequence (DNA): TGTGCCAGCTCAATCGACAGGGCGCGGTACGAGCAGTACTTC. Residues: CASSIDRARYEQYF.